Listed below are T cell receptor beta chains from one sample, sequenced in a study of blood T cell repertoires in COVID-19. Sequencing was performed with immunoSEQ multiplex PCR; in TCRdb, only in-frame clones are kept and a portion is missing. The sample includes more than 100,000 clones, approximately 81% of them seen just once. The sample consisted of peripheral blood. The receptors were sampled from a man aged 55-75 years with acute or convalescent COVID-19. CDR3s include the opening cysteine and the closing phenylalanine or tryptophan. Size tells how often a clone was seen (once, few, many) or the class of an expanded clone, and some rows leave it out.

size,V,CDR3
few,TRBV6-4,CASSGTSGADTQYF
once,TRBV5-1,CASSLPGLAGKSYEQYF
few,TRBV12-3/TRBV12-4,CASSPEPVGEQFF
few,TRBV5-1,CASSSGLGQGGIGPSNSPLHF
-,TRBV10-3,CAISDITPASGRLLGSIGELFF
-,TRBV6-5,CASSPTGYYEQYF
-,TRBV29-1,CSVPLTGLNTEAFF
-,TRBV5-4,CASSRGTGDNEKLFF
-,TRBV5-6,CASSLEGAYEQYF
-,TRBV7-8,CASSLNRQPGYGYTF
-,TRBV19,CASNSGTGVNTGELFF
-,TRBV20-1,CSASRRESTYEQYF
-,TRBV5-6,CASSSQNRGRTETQYF
-,TRBV21-1,CASSPVTASYEQYF
few,TRBV27,CASCENSGRATREQFF
-,TRBV25-1,CAIQEANQPQHF
-,TRBV19,CASSPPGETQYF
-,TRBV2,CASTLTGVPNTEAFF
few,TRBV21-1,CASKSWATGYGYTF
-,TRBV5-1,CASSLAGRSGYTF
-,TRBV6-1,CASSEIFKSGGSEPQHF
-,TRBV12-3/TRBV12-4,CASSLGGREGYTF
-,TRBV27,CASSLHGGPRESPLHF
once,TRBV7-3,CASSLTGGQFSGNTIYF
-,TRBV5-4,CASSLVGGGYTF
-,TRBV6-1,CASTRGGRETQYF
-,TRBV11-1,CASSLGLAQETQYF
-,TRBV11-3,CASSLGQGETQYF
-,TRBV7-7,CASSLRLLTGTSNEKLFF
-,TRBV4-2,CASSQENRGNQPQHF
-,TRBV30,CASDRGSGEQYF
-,TRBV24-1,CATSDDREINEQFF
-,TRBV7-6,CASSLAGGNQPQHF
-,TRBV11-1,CASSFNSITNEKLFF
-,TRBV11-2,CASSLERGRGEPPLHF
-,TRBV29-1,CSVGGGTGNTEAFF
-,TRBV11-2,CASSLLVRVPNTEAFF
medium-sized,TRBV14,CASSRARQGRHSPLHF
-,TRBV7-9,CASSLGVGGLTEAFF
-,TRBV5-1,CASSPGSYGYTF
-,TRBV27,CASSLVRGATTDTQYF
-,TRBV7-2,CASSLTGLGTGELFF
-,TRBV27,CASSHGQSSYEQYF
-,TRBV5-6,CASSSGFSGNTIYF
-,TRBV7-8,CASSAARGHGTEAFF
-,TRBV10-3,CAISEGTGGLDNEQFF
-,TRBV5-1,CASSLGAGFTEAFF
-,TRBV3-1/TRBV3-2,CASSQFRTTYEQYF
-,TRBV5-1,CASSLVLSGGGGTEAFF
-,TRBV5-8,CASSLGLAENIQYF
-,TRBV30,CASPGQDFEAFF
-,TRBV9,CASSVDSWSSGNTIYF
once,TRBV9,CASSVEGNNEQFF
-,TRBV5-4,CASSLGLASETQYF
-,TRBV9,CASSLDRGTDTQYF
once,TRBV9,CASSTRPAGYSGNTIYF
-,TRBV27,CASSSIRGSGANVLTF
-,TRBV24-1,CATSDLRTAGSSTDTQYF